These 29 T cell receptor beta chains were sequenced from one sample in a study of T cell responses to AZD1222 COVID-19 vaccine. Libraries were prepared by immunoSEQ multiplex PCR; TCRdb keeps only in-frame clonotypes and omits some of them. The data show fewer than 120,000 clones, approximately 92% seen once. The sample here was peripheral blood, taken 28 days after the second AZD1222 dose. The origin of the receptors is an adult who received the AZD1222 COVID-19 vaccine.

This clone appeared a single time. This chain links TRBV5-8 with TRBJ1-3; D gene uncertain. Trimming pared 1 base from V and 0 bases from J, leaving 5 bases between. In germline, CDR1 is SGHTS, CDR2 YDEGEE. CDR3 length equals 14 residues. The CDR3 spells CASSLRGSGNTIYF. CDR3 DNA: TGTGCCAGCAGCTTGCGAGGCTCTGGAAACACCATATATTTT.

The chain has TRBV4-1 and TRBJ2-7; D is possibly TRBD1 (5 bases). The CDR3 sequence is 14 residues long. The ends were cut back, 1 base at V and 6 bases at J, with 13 bases in the middle. CDR1 and CDR2 from the germline V gene are MGHRA and YSYEKL. The CDR3 sequence is CASSQGPHGAEQYF. CDR3 nucleotide sequence: TGCGCCAGCAGCCAAGGTCCCCATGGGGCCGAGCAGTACTTC.

V and J are TRBV27 and TRBJ1-2, with D hard to call. The CDR3 is made up of 16 amino acids. Germline loops: CDR1 MNHEY, CDR2 SMNVEV (reference sequence). V lost 0 bases and J lost 0, with 11 bases in between. CDR3 DNA sequence: TGTGCCAGCAGTTTATCTGGCGGTGTCCCTAACTATGGCTACACCTTC. Translated: CASSLSGGVPNYGYTF.

The V call is TRBV6-2 or TRBV6-3, the J call TRBJ2-1; D is perhaps TRBD2 (5 bases). CDR1 and CDR2 from the germline V gene are MNHEY and SVGEGT. V shed 2 bases and J shed 0 bases, with 5 bases lying between them. The CDR3 totals 14 residues. The DNA of the CDR3 is TGTGCCAGCAGTTACGGGAGCTCCTACAATGAGCAGTTCTTC. Protein: CASSYGSSYNEQFF.

This clone appeared a single time. This chain links TRBV11-3 with TRBJ2-1, with D hard to call. V lost 4 bases and J 3 bases, leaving 7 bases between the germline ends. Per germline, CDR1 SGHNT and CDR2 YENEEA. The CDR3 has 13 residues. In DNA form, the CDR3 reads TGTGCCAGCAGCTGGGATATCTACAATGAGCAGTTCTTC. Translating gives CASSWDIYNEQFF. Complete variable domain (other parts from reference TRBV11-3 and TRBJ2-1): EAGVVQSPRYKIIEKKQPVAFWCNPISGHNTLYWYLQNLGQGPELLIRYENEEAVDDSQLPKDRFSAERLKGVDSTLKIQPAELGDSAVYLCASSWDIYNEQFFGPGTRLTVL.

This clone came up once. This chain links TRBV2 with TRBJ1-2; 9 nucleotides line up with TRBD1. The CDR3 consists of 14 residues. Germline loops: CDR1 SNHLY, CDR2 FYNNEI. V trimming: 6 bases; J trimming: 2 bases; junction bases outside the gene matches: 4. The CDR3 DNA is TGTGCCAGCAGACAACAGGGGGCGAACTATGGCTACACCTTC. Translating it yields CASRQQGANYGYTF.

This clone turned up a few times. The chain carries TRBV18 and TRBJ1-1, with D perhaps matching TRBD1 (5 bases). The CDR3 runs 13 residues. V dropped 5 bases and J dropped 1 base, with 8 bases sitting between them. Germline CDR1 reads KGHSH; CDR2 reads LQKENI. The CDR3 here is CASSAGRNTEAFF. CDR3 nucleotide sequence: TGTGCCAGCTCAGCAGGGCGGAACACTGAAGCTTTCTTT. The full variable domain, rest sourced from reference TRBV18 and TRBJ1-1, is NAGVMQNPRHLVRRRGQEARLRCSPMKGHSHVYWYRQLPEEGLKFMVYLQKENIIDESGMPKERFSAEFPKEGPSILRIQQVVRGDSAAYFCASSAGRNTEAFFGQGTRLTVV.

V usage is TRBV12-3 or TRBV12-4 and J usage is TRBJ1-1; D is undetermined. The CDR3 covers 13 residues. V was shortened by 1 base and J by 6 bases, with 9 bases between the two germline ends. CDR3 residues: CASSLVEGAEAFF. CDR3 bases: TGTGCCAGCAGTTTAGTGGAAGGCGCTGAAGCTTTCTTT.

This rearrangement joins TRBV19 to TRBJ1-5; D gene uncertain. V was trimmed by 9 bases and J by 6 bases, leaving 18 bases between them. Germline V lookup: CDR1 LNHDA, CDR2 SQIVND (reference sequence). The length of the CDR3 is 14 residues. In DNA form, the CDR3 reads TGTGCCAGCAGAACCCCCGAGATCGGTCAGCCCCAGCATTTT. Amino acid sequence: CASRTPEIGQPQHF.

The chain employs TRBV18 and TRBJ1-4, with TRBD1 as a possible D gene (6 bases). This CDR3 has 15 amino acids. Trimming removed 6 bases at V and 3 bases at J, with 14 bases between. Germline CDR1 reads KGHSH; CDR2 reads LQKENI. CDR3 nucleotides: TGTGCCAGCTCGTCACAGGGTGGTGCTAATGAAAAACTGTTTTTT. Amino acid sequence: CASSSQGGANEKLFF. The entire variable domain, with the rest obtained from reference TRBV18 and TRBJ1-4, is as follows: NAGVMQNPRHLVRRRGQEARLRCSPMKGHSHVYWYRQLPEEGLKFMVYLQKENIIDESGMPKERFSAEFPKEGPSILRIQQVVRGDSAAYFCASSSQGGANEKLFFGSGTQLSVL.

The chain employs TRBV9 and TRBJ1-2, with TRBD1 as a possible D gene (5 bases). Between the trimmed V and J ends, which lost 0 bases and 4 bases, there was a span of 13 bases. The germline CDR1 and CDR2 sequences are SGDLS and YYNGEE. CDR3 length equals 15 residues. The CDR3, as DNA: TGTGCCAGCAGCGTAGAGTCCCAGGGCCGCTATGGCTACACCTTC. Translation: CASSVESQGRYGYTF.

V and J are TRBV11-2 and TRBJ2-2, with TRBD1 matching over 9 bases. This CDR3 has 16 residues. Trimming removed 4 bases from V and 4 bases from J; junction bases left unmatched: 7. The germline gives CDR1 SGHAT, CDR2 FQNNGV. DNA of the CDR3: TGTGCCAGCAGCTCCAGGGGGACAGGGTTCACCGGGGAGCTGTTTTTT. Translation gives CASSSRGTGFTGELFF.

For the CDR3, the DNA is TGTGCCAGCAGCCGGGGACTGTCAGGCGAAAAACTGTTTTTT. Translation: CASSRGLSGEKLFF. V gene TRBV7-9 combines with J gene TRBJ1-4, with D perhaps TRBD1 (5 bases). CDR1 and CDR2 (germline): SEHNR, FQNEAQ (reference sequence). The CDR3 totals 14 residues. V gave up 5 bases and J gave up 8 bases, with 15 bases separating them.

The V and J genes are TRBV5-1 and TRBJ2-5; D is unclear. Trimming pared 3 bases from V and 1 base from J, leaving 16 bases between. The CDR3 contains 16 residues. Per the germline V gene, CDR1 is SGHRS and CDR2 is YFSETQ. The DNA of the CDR3 is TGCGCCAGCAGCTATCGTCTCTTAGGAAGCCAAGAGACCCAGTACTTC. Encoded protein: CASSYRLLGSQETQYF.

The V call is TRBV5-1, the J call TRBJ2-3; D unresolved. Germline-derived CDR1 and CDR2 are SGHRS and YFSETQ. With 5 bases removed from V and 4 bases from J, the gap between germline ends came to 8 bases. The CDR3 consists of 12 residues. The CDR3 protein is CASRLGSDTQYF. CDR3 DNA: TGCGCCAGCAGGCTGGGGTCAGATACGCAGTATTTT.

This clone has just one count. The CDR3 nucleotides are TGTGCCAGCAGCGGTACTCCACGGGGGACCCAGTACTTC. Translation gives CASSGTPRGTQYF. The chain is built from TRBV14 and TRBJ2-5; TRBD2 is a possible D gene (5 bases). CDR3 length equals 13 residues. V dropped 5 bases and J dropped 7 bases, with 14 bases sitting between them. In germline, CDR1 is SGHDN, CDR2 FVKESK.

The chain joins TRBV5-4 to TRBJ2-5, with D possibly matching TRBD2 (7 bases). The length of the CDR3 is 15 residues. Germline loops: CDR1 SGHNT, CDR2 YYREEE (reference sequence). Between the trimmed V and J ends, which lost 5 bases and 2 bases, there was a span of 16 bases. The CDR3, as DNA: TGTGCCAGCAGACAGAGGGGGGGGAGTCAAGAGACCCAGTACTTC. Translating gives CASRQRGGSQETQYF.

This clone was detected once. This chain links TRBV30 with TRBJ1-4; tentative D call: TRBD1 (6 bases). Trimming cost V 4 bases and J 1 base, with 7 bases left between them. Germline V gene sequence: CDR1 GTSNPN, CDR2 SVGIG (reference sequence). This CDR3 has 13 residues. The CDR3 protein is CAWTGVTNEKLFF. The CDR3 DNA reads as TGTGCCTGGACAGGGGTAACTAATGAAAAACTGTTTTTT.

The gene calls are TRBV28 and TRBJ1-5, with D perhaps TRBD1 (5 bases). Between the trimmed V and J ends, which lost 4 bases and 5 bases, there was a span of 12 bases. Germline values: CDR1 MDHEN, CDR2 SYDVKM. The CDR3 spans 14 residues. The CDR3 DNA sequence: TGTGCCAGCAGTTCTGGGGGAGAGGATCAGCCCCAGCATTTT. Translated, it gives CASSSGGEDQPQHF.

The CDR3, as DNA: TGCGCCAGCAGCTTGTTGGGACAGCCAGATTATGGCTACACCTTC. Translation gives CASSLLGQPDYGYTF. The chain is built from TRBV5-1 and TRBJ1-2; 7 bases are a match to TRBD1. Trimming cost V 1 base and J 5 bases; bases outside gene matches: 8. Germline V gives CDR1 SGHRS, CDR2 YFSETQ. The CDR3 extends over 15 amino acids.

CDR3 region: CASSTRPGPYEQYF. CDR3 nucleotide sequence: TGTGCCAGTAGTACCCGACCGGGGCCCTACGAGCAGTACTTC. This chain uses TRBV19 with TRBJ2-7; possibly TRBD1 or TRBD2 for D (5 bases each). The CDR3 is 14 amino acids. The V and J ends lost 4 bases and 2 bases respectively, with 12 bases between them. Germline V gives CDR1 LNHDA, CDR2 SQIVND (reference sequence).

The chain employs TRBV11-2 and TRBJ1-6, with TRBD1 as a possible D gene (6 bases). Trimming left V 5 bases short and J 4 bases short, with 24 bases between. CDR1 is SGHAT, CDR2 FQNNGV, per germline. CDR3 length: 19 amino acids. Here the CDR3 DNA reads TGTGCCAGCAGCCCGCCCAACCCCCACAGGGCCCAATATAATTCACCCCTCCACTTT. Its protein product is CASSPPNPHRAQYNSPLHF. The full variable domain, its missing parts supplied by reference TRBV11-2 and TRBJ1-6, is EAGVAQSPRYKIIEKRQSVAFWCNPISGHATLYWYQQILGQGPKLLIQFQNNGVVDDSQLPKDRFSAERLKGVDSTLKIQPAKLEDSAVYLCASSPPNPHRAQYNSPLHFGNGTRLTVT.

V and J are TRBV21-1 and TRBJ1-1. TRBV21-1 is listed as a pseudogene. The CDR3 covers 16 residues. The CDR3 DNA is TGTGCCAGCAGCACCCACTGGGGACCGTCGAACACTGAAGCTTTCTTT. Translation gives CASSTHWGPSNTEAFF.

The genes are TRBV29-1 and TRBJ2-7, with TRBD1 as a possible D gene (7 bases). The CDR3 has 15 residues. V lost 0 bases, J lost 5 bases, and 17 bases lay in between. Germline loops: CDR1 SQVTM, CDR2 ANQGSEA. This chain's CDR3 is CSVEDRRRGVNEQYF. DNA for the CDR3: TGCAGCGTTGAAGATCGGCGCAGGGGGGTCAACGAGCAGTACTTC.

V and J are TRBV5-1 and TRBJ2-1; no firm D call. Germline V gene lookup returns CDR1 SGHRS and CDR2 YFSETQ. This CDR3 region has 15 residues. V was cut by 1 base and J by 0 bases, with 8 bases left in between. The CDR3: CASSLMASSYNEQFF. The DNA of the CDR3 is TGCGCCAGCAGCTTGATGGCCAGCTCCTACAATGAGCAGTTCTTC.

The V call is TRBV20-1, the J call TRBJ2-5; D tentatively fits TRBD1 or TRBD2 (6 bases each). This CDR3 has 14 amino acids. Trimming removed 3 bases from V and 0 bases from J, with 11 bases in between. The germline V gene encodes CDR1 DFQATT and CDR2 SNEGSKA (reference sequence). The CDR3 nucleotides are TGCAGTGCTAGTTATGGGGGGCACCAAGAGACCCAGTACTTC. The encoded protein is CSASYGGHQETQYF.

This chain connects TRBV21-1 to TRBJ2-1; TRBD1, the table's D call, lacks a check against the DNA. TRBV21-1 is tagged as a pseudogene. This CDR3 region has 17 residues. CDR3 region: CASSSHRDRGSYNEQFF. DNA for the CDR3: TGTGCCAGCAGCTCACACCGGGACAGGGGCTCCTACAATGAGCAGTTCTTC.

This chain joins TRBV7-3 and TRBJ2-3; possibly TRBD1 for D (5 bases). From germline, CDR1 is SGHTA and CDR2 FQGTGA. CDR3 length equals 14 residues. Trimming removed 2 bases from V and 0 bases from J, with 6 bases in between. The CDR3 here is CASSLDSSTDTQYF. For the CDR3, the DNA is TGTGCCAGCAGCTTAGACAGTAGCACAGATACGCAGTATTTT.

The chain joins TRBV12-3 or TRBV12-4 to TRBJ1-2; TRBD1 aligns across 7 bases. The CDR3 length is 12 residues. The trim removed 6 bases at V and 8 bases at J, leaving 6 bases unmatched. The CDR3 region has the DNA TGTGCCAGCAGCTTACAGGGGAGCGGCTACACCTTC. Translated: CASSLQGSGYTF.